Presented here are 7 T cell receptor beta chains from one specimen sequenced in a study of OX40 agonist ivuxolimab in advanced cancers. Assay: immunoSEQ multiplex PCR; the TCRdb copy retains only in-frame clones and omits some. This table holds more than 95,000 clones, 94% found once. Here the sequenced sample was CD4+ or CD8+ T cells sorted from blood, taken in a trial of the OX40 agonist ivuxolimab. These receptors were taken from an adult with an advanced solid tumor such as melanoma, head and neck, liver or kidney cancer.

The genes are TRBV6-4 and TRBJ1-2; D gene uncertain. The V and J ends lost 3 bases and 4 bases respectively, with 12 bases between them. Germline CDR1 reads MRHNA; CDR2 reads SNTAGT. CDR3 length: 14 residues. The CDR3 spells CASSEGTKGYGYTF. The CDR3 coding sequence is TGTGCCAGCAGTGAAGGAACGAAGGGCTATGGCTACACCTTC.

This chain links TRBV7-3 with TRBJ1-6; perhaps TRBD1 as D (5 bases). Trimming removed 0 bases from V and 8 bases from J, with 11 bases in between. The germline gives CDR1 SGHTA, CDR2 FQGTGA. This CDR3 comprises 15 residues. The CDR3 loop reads CASSLTRDGDSPLHF. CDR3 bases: TGTGCCAGCAGCTTAACTCGGGACGGAGATTCACCCCTCCACTTT.

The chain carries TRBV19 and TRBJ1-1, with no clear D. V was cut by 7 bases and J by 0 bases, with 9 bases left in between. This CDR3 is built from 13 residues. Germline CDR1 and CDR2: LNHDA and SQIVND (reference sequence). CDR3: CASTTRMNTEAFF. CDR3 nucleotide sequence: TGTGCCAGTACCACGCGCATGAACACTGAAGCTTTCTTT.

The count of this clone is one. The CDR3 DNA reads TGTGCCAGCAGTTACCGGACAGGGGAGAACACCGGGGAGCTGTTTTTT. Its protein is CASSYRTGENTGELFF. This chain connects TRBV6-6 to TRBJ2-2, with TRBD1 matching over 9 bases. This CDR3 comprises 16 residues. The V gene's germline CDR1 is MNHNY and CDR2 SVGAGI (reference sequence). The V segment lost 2 bases and the J segment 1 base; nucleotides outside the gene matches: 2.

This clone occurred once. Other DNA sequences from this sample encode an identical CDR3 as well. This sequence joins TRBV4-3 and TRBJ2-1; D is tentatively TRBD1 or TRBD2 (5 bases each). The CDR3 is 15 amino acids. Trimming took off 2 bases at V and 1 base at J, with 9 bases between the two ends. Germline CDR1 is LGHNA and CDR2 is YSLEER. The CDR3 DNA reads TGCGCCAGCAGCCAACCGGGGCGTTCCTACAATGAGCAGTTCTTC. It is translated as CASSQPGRSYNEQFF.

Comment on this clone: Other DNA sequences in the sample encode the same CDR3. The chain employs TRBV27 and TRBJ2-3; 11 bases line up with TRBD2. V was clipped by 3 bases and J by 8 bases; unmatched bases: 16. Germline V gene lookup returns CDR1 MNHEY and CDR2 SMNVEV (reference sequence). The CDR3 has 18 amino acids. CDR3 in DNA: TGTGCCAGCAGTTTTCGCCGACTAGCGGGACGCCTGAGGGGTACGCAGTATTTT. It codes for CASSFRRLAGRLRGTQYF.

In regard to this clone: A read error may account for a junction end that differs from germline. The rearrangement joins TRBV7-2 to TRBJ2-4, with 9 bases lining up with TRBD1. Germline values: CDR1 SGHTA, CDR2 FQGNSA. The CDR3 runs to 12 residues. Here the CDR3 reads CASSFDWTGAHF. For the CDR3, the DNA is TGTGCCAGCAGCTTCGATTGGACAGGGGCTCACTTC.